The source of this T cell receptor (beta chain) is a study of response to subunit inactivated influenza vaccine. TCRdb analysed the RT-PCR reads with MiXCR anew, one entry per CDR3 protein. The sample records 200,000 to 250,000 distinct CDR3 sequences, 9.5% to 15% being singletons. With 8 bases clipped from V and 7 bases from J, the junction kept 9 bases outside the gene matches. The V gene's germline CDR1 is MNHNS and CDR2 SASEGT. The CDR3 totals 15 residues. This receptor was taken from a man between 50 and 59 years old who received an inactivated influenza vaccine. Material: non-naive T cells sorted from PBMCs, obtained approximately 15 days before vaccination. V is TRBV6-1 and J is TRBJ2-2, with TRBD1 matching over 11 bases. The CDR3 here is CASRPGQGAGGELFF. The CDR3 DNA is TGTGCCAGCCGCCCCGGACAGGGGGCCGGCGGGGAGCTGTTTTTT.